This TCR beta chain was observed in a study of blood T cell repertoires in COVID-19. Looking at the study overall: Material from acute and convalescent COVID-19 was sourced from the United States, Italy and Spain. Nucleic acid was either cDNA or gDNA, and it came from T cells, B-cell-depleted T cells, or PBMCs.

V was cut by 0 bases and J by 4 bases, with 15 bases left in between. The CDR3 loop spans 16 amino acids. CDR1 and CDR2 (germline): LGHNA, YSLEER. The authors' processing: Counts of nucleated cells, estimated from reference gene primer amplification, were obtained. Clones were sequenced by immunoSEQ multiplex PCR, and TCRdb holds only the in-frame ones, with some missing. V, J and clone size reflect that table, while D and trimming were determined from the DNA. The sample has under 250,000 clones, 80% to 85% seen once. V and J are TRBV4-3 and TRBJ2-5; a weak D match, TRBD1 (6 bases). Input material: peripheral blood. The receptor's source is a man in his fifties with active or convalescent COVID-19. Written as DNA, the CDR3 is TGCGCCAGCAGCCAAGATATTTCAGGGGCGCGAGAGACCCAGTACTTC. Its translation is CASSQDISGARETQYF.